The rows below give T cell receptor beta chains drawn from one sample of a study of T cells after yellow fever vaccination. TCRdb re-called the 5' RACE reads through MiXCR, storing one row per CDR3 protein. Of 300,000 or so distinct CDR3 sequences in the sample, 7.5% to 9% were seen once. Material: CD4+ T cells sorted from PBMCs, obtained 5 days after the yellow fever booster vaccination. The receptors derive from a man aged 18 to 29 who received the YFV17D yellow fever vaccine. CDR3s include the opening cysteine and the closing phenylalanine or tryptophan. The D gene is left open where the match is weak. Expanded clones are given a class, and other clones once, few, many or no size at all.

>.|TRBJ1-2|.|TRBV25-1
CASSESPGMSLANYGYTF
TGTGCCAGCAGTGAATCACCGGGGATGTCCTTAGCTAACTATGGCTACACCTTC
>.|TRBJ2-7|.|TRBV6-8
CASSFTSGTRDYEQYF
TGTGCCAGCAGTTTCACCTCCGGGACGCGGGACTACGAGCAGTACTTC
>.|TRBJ2-7|TRBD1|TRBV6-1
CASSPLGGTGATEQYF
TGTGCCAGCAGTCCCCTGGGCGGGACAGGGGCGACCGAGCAGTACTTC
>many|TRBJ2-5|TRBD1|TRBV18
CASSADRNQETQYF
TGTGCCAGCTCAGCGGACAGGAATCAAGAGACCCAGTACTTC
>.|TRBJ2-5|.|TRBV9
CASSRWGQQRTQETQYF
TGTGCCAGCAGCCGCTGGGGGCAGCAAAGGACTCAAGAGACCCAGTACTTC
>.|TRBJ1-2|TRBD1|TRBV18
CASSPPGTEYGYTF
TGTGCCAGCTCACCACCCGGGACAGAGTATGGCTACACCTTC
>many|TRBJ2-5|.|TRBV6-6
CASSPDGGQETQYF
TGTGCCAGCAGTCCCGACGGGGGCCAAGAGACCCAGTACTTC
>few|TRBJ1-5|TRBD1|TRBV5-6
CASSLYRGRNQPQHF
TGTGCCAGCAGCTTGTACAGGGGCCGCAATCAGCCCCAGCATTTT
>.|TRBJ2-2|TRBD2|TRBV5-1
CASSVDGGAGELFF
TGCGCCAGCAGCGTGGACGGGGGGGCCGGGGAGCTGTTTTTT
>many|TRBJ1-1|.|TRBV5-1
CASSLADGNTEAFF
TGCGCCAGCAGCTTGGCCGACGGGAACACTGAAGCTTTCTTT
>.|TRBJ1-1|.|TRBV5-1
CASSLGGSINTEAFF
TGCGCCAGCAGCTTGGGGGGATCAATTAACACTGAAGCTTTCTTT
>few|TRBJ1-3|.|TRBV5-5
CASSLKGLSGNTIYF
TGTGCCAGCAGCCTGAAGGGACTCTCTGGAAACACCATATATTTT
>.|TRBJ2-5|TRBD1|TRBV4-3
CASSQGQGETQYF
TGCGCCAGCAGCCAAGGACAGGGTGAGACCCAGTACTTC
>.|TRBJ2-3|.|TRBV20-1
CSAAAGAGTDTQYF
TGCAGTGCGGCGGCAGGGGCAGGGACAGATACGCAGTATTTT
>.|TRBJ2-1|TRBD2|TRBV4-3
CASSQGGGTLYNEQFF
TGCGCCAGCAGCCAAGGGGGAGGGACCCTTTACAATGAGCAGTTCTTC
>many|TRBJ2-7|.|TRBV10-3
CAISDPTLYEQYF
TGTGCCATCAGTGACCCGACATTATACGAGCAGTACTTC
>few|TRBJ2-2|.|TRBV6-2/TRBV6-3
CASSTRRSEGLFF
TGTGCCAGCAGCACCAGAAGGTCCGAGGGCCTGTTTTTT
>many|TRBJ2-3|.|TRBV20-1
CSARDYLASTDTQYF
TGCAGTGCTAGAGATTACCTAGCGAGTACAGATACGCAGTATTTT
>.|TRBJ2-2|TRBD1|TRBV18
CASSRQGTTNTGELFF
TGTGCCAGCTCACGACAGGGGACCACGAACACCGGGGAGCTGTTTTTT
>few|TRBJ2-3|.|TRBV20-1
CSAGGRQADTQYF
TGCAGTGCCGGGGGCCGACAGGCTGATACGCAGTATTTT
>few|TRBJ2-5|TRBD2|TRBV20-1
CSARTSGGLVTQYF
TGCAGTGCCCGGACTAGCGGGGGTCTGGTGACCCAGTACTTC
>few|TRBJ1-2|.|TRBV2
CASREGGRSYGYTF
TGTGCCAGCAGAGAGGGGGGCAGGTCATATGGCTACACCTTC
>.|TRBJ2-5|.|TRBV20-1
CSARDQERSTRETQYF
TGCAGTGCTAGAGATCAGGAGCGATCTACCAGGGAGACCCAGTACTTC
>few|TRBJ2-7|.|TRBV5-1
CASSLVEGRGIEQYF
TGCGCCAGCAGCTTGGTAGAAGGACGGGGCATAGAGCAGTACTTC
>few|TRBJ2-3|.|TRBV5-1
CASRRVWAHPPDTQYF
TGCGCCAGCAGGAGGGTCTGGGCTCACCCGCCAGATACGCAGTATTTT
>many|TRBJ2-3|.|TRBV20-1
CSATGDTDTQYF
TGCAGTGCTACCGGGGACACAGATACGCAGTATTTT
>few|TRBJ1-1|TRBD1|TRBV20-1
CSAHPGQPMNTEAFF
TGCAGTGCTCACCCGGGACAGCCTATGAACACTGAAGCTTTCTTT
>.|TRBJ2-3|.|TRBV7-2
CATGATTDTQYF
TGTGCCACTGGGGCAACCACAGATACGCAGTATTTT
>few|TRBJ2-1|TRBD1|TRBV6-4
CASSRDRAHEQFF
TGTGCCAGCAGTCGCGACAGGGCCCATGAGCAGTTCTTC
>.|TRBJ1-6|TRBD1|TRBV7-2
CASSLEGGRISPLHF
TGTGCCAGCAGCTTAGAAGGGGGCAGGATTTCACCCCTCCACTTT
>few|TRBJ1-4|.|TRBV6-5
CASSYRDSPAKLFF
TGTGCCAGCAGTTACCGAGACAGCCCGGCAAAACTGTTTTTT
>few|TRBJ2-3|.|TRBV15
CATSRARPFEVGDTQYF
TGTGCCACCAGCAGAGCCAGGCCCTTCGAGGTTGGGGATACGCAGTATTTT
>.|TRBJ2-3|TRBD2|TRBV12-3/TRBV12-4
CASSLHSGGNTDTQYF
TGTGCCAGCAGTCTCCATAGCGGGGGGAACACAGATACGCAGTATTTT
>few|TRBJ2-5|.|TRBV6-6
CASSDVQETQYF
TGTGCCAGCAGTGATGTCCAAGAGACCCAGTACTTC
>.|TRBJ2-7|TRBD1|TRBV7-9
CASSWDRGKYEQYF
TGTGCCAGCAGTTGGGACAGGGGGAAATACGAGCAGTACTTC
>.|TRBJ2-2|TRBD2|TRBV20-1
CSAPGRGTGELFF
TGCAGTGCCCCGGGGAGGGGAACCGGGGAGCTGTTTTTT
>.|TRBJ1-6|TRBD1|TRBV6-5
CAASPSGGLRNSPLHF
TGTGCCGCCTCACCATCAGGGGGTTTGCGGAATTCACCCCTCCACTTT
>.|TRBJ1-3|.|TRBV7-3
CASSLNRDSGNTIYF
TGTGCCAGCAGCTTAAACAGAGACTCTGGAAACACCATATATTTT
>few|TRBJ2-5|TRBD2|TRBV6-5
CASKGAGVETQYF
TGTGCCAGCAAAGGAGCGGGGGTAGAGACCCAGTACTTC
>.|TRBJ1-1|.|TRBV6-1
CASSEAAAGLGTEAFF
TGTGCCAGCAGTGAAGCGGCCGCCGGCCTGGGCACTGAAGCTTTCTTT
>many|TRBJ1-2|.|TRBV25-1
CASSEGQLYGYTF
TGTGCCAGCAGTGAAGGGCAGCTATATGGCTACACCTTC
>many|TRBJ1-4|.|TRBV7-2
CASSPLHLRGEKLFF
TGTGCCAGCAGCCCGTTACACCTCCGAGGGGAAAAACTGTTTTTT
>few|TRBJ2-6|TRBD1|TRBV19
CASSVTGRPYSGANVLTF
TGTGCCAGTAGCGTGACAGGGCGACCCTACTCTGGGGCCAACGTCCTGACTTTC
>many|TRBJ2-1|.|TRBV6-5
CASSSHLGNEQFF
TGTGCCAGCAGCAGTCACCTCGGGAATGAGCAGTTCTTC
>few|TRBJ1-1|.|TRBV5-4
CASSLWANTEAFF
TGTGCCAGCAGCTTGTGGGCGAACACTGAAGCTTTCTTT
>.|TRBJ2-5|.|TRBV9
CASSAGPSGETQYF
TGTGCCAGCAGCGCAGGGCCGTCCGGGGAGACCCAGTACTTC
>few|TRBJ2-4|.|TRBV5-4
CASSPGDPQKNIQYF
TGTGCCAGCAGCCCCGGGGATCCTCAAAAAAACATTCAGTACTTC
>few|TRBJ1-2|.|TRBV9
CASSTGYYGYTF
TGTGCCAGCAGCACCGGGTACTATGGCTACACCTTC
>many|TRBJ2-1|TRBD1|TRBV5-4
CASSPPGQGAINEQFF
TGTGCCAGCAGCCCCCCCGGGCAGGGGGCGATCAATGAGCAGTTCTTC
>.|TRBJ1-1|.|TRBV5-1
CASSLDRANTEAFF
TGCGCCAGCAGCTTGGACAGGGCTAACACTGAAGCTTTCTTT
>.|TRBJ1-1|.|TRBV7-8
CASETWAENTEAFF
TGTGCCAGCGAGACATGGGCAGAAAACACTGAAGCTTTCTTT
>.|TRBJ2-6|.|TRBV25-1
CASSDPGTGANVLTF
TGTGCCAGCAGTGACCCTGGGACCGGGGCCAACGTCCTGACTTTC
>.|TRBJ2-5|.|TRBV7-9
CASSSPEGFETQYF
TGTGCCAGCAGCTCCCCGGAGGGTTTTGAGACCCAGTACTTC
>few|TRBJ2-2|.|TRBV4-3
CASSQDRLSGLALGQVFF
TGCGCCAGCAGCCAAGATCGATTGAGTGGCCTAGCCCTCGGTCAAGTGTTTTTT
>few|TRBJ1-4|.|TRBV6-2/TRBV6-3
CASSHGTYLRGEKLFF
TGTGCCAGCAGTCATGGGACATACCTCCGGGGTGAAAAACTGTTTTTT
>.|TRBJ1-2|.|TRBV25-1
CASSESKGQANYGYTF
TGTGCCAGCAGTGAGAGCAAGGGGCAAGCTAACTATGGCTACACCTTC